Detailed here is one T cell receptor (beta chain). Germline trimming cut 2 bases from V and 8 bases from J; bases unmatched to any gene: 7. The CDR3 totals 14 residues. Germline V CDR1 and CDR2: MGHRA, YSYEKL. The data were taken from a study of blood T cell repertoires in COVID-19. Overall study context: Acute and convalescent COVID-19 specimens originated in the United States, Italy and Spain. T cells, B-cell-depleted T cells, or PBMCs supplied cDNA or gDNA.

In the source study's methods: Reference gene primer amplification yielded estimated nucleated cell counts. Profiling relied on immunoSEQ multiplex PCR, and the TCRdb table lists in-frame clones only, not all of them. The V and J calls and the clone size are those of that table, but D and trimming were determined from the DNA. Here the sample spans some 93,000 clones, around nine tenths being singletons. The sample consisted of peripheral blood. This sequence joins TRBV4-1 and TRBJ1-1; 8 nucleotides match TRBD1. The TCR comes from a man between 45 and 60 years old with acute or convalescent COVID-19. The CDR3 DNA follows: TGCGCCAGCAGCCAACACAGGGGGTGGCCCGAAGCTTTCTTT. Translation gives CASSQHRGWPEAFF.